This TCR beta chain is from a study of blood T cell repertoires in COVID-19. The wider study: Italy, Spain and the United States were the sources of the convalescent and acute COVID-19 samples. The cDNA or gDNA used as material had been derived from T cells, B-cell-depleted T cells, or PBMCs.

Germline V lookup: CDR1 SGHVS, CDR2 FQNEAQ. The CDR3 runs to 15 residues. J was trimmed by 4 bases and V by 4 bases; bases with no gene match: 6. Authors' processing steps: Researchers report that nucleated cell counts were estimated from reference gene primer amplification. TCRdb keeps only in-frame clones here, not all; method: immunoSEQ multiplex PCR. The DNA was the basis for D and trimming; V, J and clone size are from that table. The sample has 90,000 to 150,000 clones, around 82% seen once. Sequenced input: peripheral blood. This TCR was sampled from a human donor in a cohort sampled during active COVID-19. The J gene is TRBJ2-1, the V gene TRBV7-8; 8 nucleotides match TRBD1. The CDR3 nucleotides are TGTGCCAGCAGCTCCAGGGGGCGGATGTACAATGAGCAGTTCTTC. This codes for CASSSRGRMYNEQFF. The full variable domain, rest sourced from reference TRBV7-8 and TRBJ2-1, is GAGVSQSPRYKVAKRGQDVALRCDPISGHVSLFWYQQALGQGPEFLTYFQNEAQLDKSGLPSDRFFAERPEGSVSTLKIQRTQQEDSAVYLCASSSRGRMYNEQFFGPGTRLTVL.